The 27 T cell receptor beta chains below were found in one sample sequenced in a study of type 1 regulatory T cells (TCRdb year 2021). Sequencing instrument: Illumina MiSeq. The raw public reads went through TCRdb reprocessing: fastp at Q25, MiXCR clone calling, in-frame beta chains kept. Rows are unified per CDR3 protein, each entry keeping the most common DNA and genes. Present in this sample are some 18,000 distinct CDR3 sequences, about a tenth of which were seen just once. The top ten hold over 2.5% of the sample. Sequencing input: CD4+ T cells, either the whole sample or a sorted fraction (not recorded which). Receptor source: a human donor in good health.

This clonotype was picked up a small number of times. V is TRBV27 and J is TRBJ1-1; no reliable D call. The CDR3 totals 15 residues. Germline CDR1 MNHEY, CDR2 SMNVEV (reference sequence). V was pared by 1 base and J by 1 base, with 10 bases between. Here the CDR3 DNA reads TGTGCCAGCAGTTTATATGGTCAGAAGAACACTGAAGCTTTCTTT. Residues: CASSLYGQKNTEAFF.

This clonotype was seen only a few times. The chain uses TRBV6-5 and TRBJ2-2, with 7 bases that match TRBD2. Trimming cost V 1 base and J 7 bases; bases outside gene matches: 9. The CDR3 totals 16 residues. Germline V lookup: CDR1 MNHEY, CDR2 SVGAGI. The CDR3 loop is CASSYYRDYRHGELFF. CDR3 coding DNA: TGTGCCAGCAGTTACTACCGGGACTACCGTCACGGGGAGCTGTTTTTT.

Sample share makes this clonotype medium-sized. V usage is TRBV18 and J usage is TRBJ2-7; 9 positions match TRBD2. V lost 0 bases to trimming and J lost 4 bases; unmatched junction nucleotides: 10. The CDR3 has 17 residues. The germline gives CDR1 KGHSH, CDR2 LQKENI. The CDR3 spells CASSPPGISGSRYEQYF. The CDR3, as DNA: TGTGCCAGCTCACCACCAGGGATTAGCGGGAGTAGGTACGAGCAGTACTTC.

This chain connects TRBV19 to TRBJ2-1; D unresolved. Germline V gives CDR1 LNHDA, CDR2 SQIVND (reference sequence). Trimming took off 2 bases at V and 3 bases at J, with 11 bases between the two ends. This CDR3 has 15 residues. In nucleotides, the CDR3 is TGTGCCAGTAGTATACCAAAGAGAGGCTACAATGAGCAGTTCTTC. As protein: CASSIPKRGYNEQFF.

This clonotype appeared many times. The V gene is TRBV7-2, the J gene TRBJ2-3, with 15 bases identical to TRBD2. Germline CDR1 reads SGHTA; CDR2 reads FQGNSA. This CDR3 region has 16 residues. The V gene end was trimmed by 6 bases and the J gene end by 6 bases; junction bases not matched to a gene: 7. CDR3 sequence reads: CASSRTSGRAGDTQYF. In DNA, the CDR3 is TGTGCCAGCAGTCGGACTAGCGGGAGGGCCGGGGATACGCAGTATTTT.

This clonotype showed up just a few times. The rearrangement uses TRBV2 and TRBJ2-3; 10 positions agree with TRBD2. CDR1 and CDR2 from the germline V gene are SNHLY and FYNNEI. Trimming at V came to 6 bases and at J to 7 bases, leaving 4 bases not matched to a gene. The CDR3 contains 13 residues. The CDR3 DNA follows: TGTGCCAGCAGCGGGACTAGCGATCATACGCAGTATTTT. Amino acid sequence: CASSGTSDHTQYF.

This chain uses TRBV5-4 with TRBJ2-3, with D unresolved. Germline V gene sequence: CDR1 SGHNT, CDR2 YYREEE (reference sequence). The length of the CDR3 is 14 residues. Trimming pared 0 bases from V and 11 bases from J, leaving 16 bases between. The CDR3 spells CASSLERAQHGQYF. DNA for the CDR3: TGTGCCAGCAGCTTGGAACGGGCCCAACACGGGCAGTATTTT.

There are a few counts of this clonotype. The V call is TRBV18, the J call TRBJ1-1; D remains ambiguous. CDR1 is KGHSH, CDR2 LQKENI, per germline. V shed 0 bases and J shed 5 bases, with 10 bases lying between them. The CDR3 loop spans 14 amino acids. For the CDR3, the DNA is TGTGCCAGCTCACCACCCGGGAAGGTTACTGAAGCTTTCTTT. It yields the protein CASSPPGKVTEAFF.

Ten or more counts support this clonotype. The CDR3 region is CASNRGAGGYTGELFF. In DNA, the CDR3 is TGTGCCAGCAATAGGGGAGCGGGAGGATACACCGGGGAGCTGTTTTTT. The chain combines TRBV12-3 or TRBV12-4 with TRBJ2-2; 9 bases are a match to TRBD2. This CDR3 is built from 16 residues. V lost 7 bases, J lost 3 bases, and 9 bases stayed unmatched.

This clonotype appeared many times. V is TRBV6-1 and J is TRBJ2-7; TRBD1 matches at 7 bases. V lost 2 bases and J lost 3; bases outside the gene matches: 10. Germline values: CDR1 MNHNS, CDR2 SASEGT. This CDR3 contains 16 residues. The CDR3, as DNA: TGTGCCAGCAGTGAACCACCGGGACAGAGAAACTACGAGCAGTACTTC. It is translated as CASSEPPGQRNYEQYF.

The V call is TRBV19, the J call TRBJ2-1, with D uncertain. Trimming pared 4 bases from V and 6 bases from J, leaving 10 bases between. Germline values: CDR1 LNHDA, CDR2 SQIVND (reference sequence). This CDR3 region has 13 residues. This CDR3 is CASSNPNGNEQFF. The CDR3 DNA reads TGTGCCAGTAGTAACCCGAACGGCAATGAGCAGTTCTTC. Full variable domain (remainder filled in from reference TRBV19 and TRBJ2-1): DGGITQSPKYLFRKEGQNVTLSCEQNLNHDAMYWYRQDPGQGLRLIYYSQIVNDFQKGDIAEGYSVSREKKESFPLTVTSAQKNPTAFYLCASSNPNGNEQFFGPGTRLTVL.

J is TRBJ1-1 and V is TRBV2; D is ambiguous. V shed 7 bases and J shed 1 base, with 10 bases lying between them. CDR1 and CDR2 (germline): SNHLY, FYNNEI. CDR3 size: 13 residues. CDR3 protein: CASKVGRNTEAFF. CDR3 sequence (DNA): TGTGCCAGCAAAGTGGGCCGGAACACTGAAGCTTTCTTT.

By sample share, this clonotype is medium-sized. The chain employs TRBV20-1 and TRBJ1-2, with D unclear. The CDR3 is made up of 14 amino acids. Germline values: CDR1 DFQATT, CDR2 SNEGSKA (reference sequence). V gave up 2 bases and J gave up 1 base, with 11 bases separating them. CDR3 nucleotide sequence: TGCAGTGCTAGATCCTTCAGTGATAACTATGGCTACACCTTC. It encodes CSARSFSDNYGYTF.

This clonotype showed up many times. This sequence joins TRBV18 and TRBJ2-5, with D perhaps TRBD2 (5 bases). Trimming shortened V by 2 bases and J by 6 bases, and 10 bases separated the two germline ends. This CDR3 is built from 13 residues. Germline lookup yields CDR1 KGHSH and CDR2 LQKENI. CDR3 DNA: TGTGCCAGCTCACCAAGCGGCGGCCAGACCCAGTACTTC. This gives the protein CASSPSGGQTQYF. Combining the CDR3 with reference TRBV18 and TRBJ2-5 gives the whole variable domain NAGVMQNPRHLVRRRGQEARLRCSPMKGHSHVYWYRQLPEEGLKFMVYLQKENIIDESGMPKERFSAEFPKEGPSILRIQQVVRGDSAAYFCASSPSGGQTQYFGPGTRLLVL.

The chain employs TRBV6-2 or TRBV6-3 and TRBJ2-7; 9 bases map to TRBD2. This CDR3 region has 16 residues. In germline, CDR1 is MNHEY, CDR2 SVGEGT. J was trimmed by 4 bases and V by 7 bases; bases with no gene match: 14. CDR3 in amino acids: CASNEGIAGAPYEQYF. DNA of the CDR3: TGTGCCAGCAACGAGGGAATAGCGGGAGCTCCATACGAGCAGTACTTC.

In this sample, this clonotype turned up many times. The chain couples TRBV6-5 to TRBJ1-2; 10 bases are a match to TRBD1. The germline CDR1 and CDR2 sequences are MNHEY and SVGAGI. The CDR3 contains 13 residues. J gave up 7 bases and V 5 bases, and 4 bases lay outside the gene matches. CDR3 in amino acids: CASSVGTGVGYTF. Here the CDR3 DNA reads TGTGCCAGCAGTGTTGGGACAGGGGTTGGCTACACCTTC.

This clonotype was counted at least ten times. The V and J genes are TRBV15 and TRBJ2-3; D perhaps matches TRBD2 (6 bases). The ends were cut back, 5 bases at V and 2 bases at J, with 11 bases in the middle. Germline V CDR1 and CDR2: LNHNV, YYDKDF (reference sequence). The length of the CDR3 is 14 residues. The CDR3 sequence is CATSGGGFTDTQYF. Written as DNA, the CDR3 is TGTGCCACCAGCGGTGGGGGGTTCACAGATACGCAGTATTTT.

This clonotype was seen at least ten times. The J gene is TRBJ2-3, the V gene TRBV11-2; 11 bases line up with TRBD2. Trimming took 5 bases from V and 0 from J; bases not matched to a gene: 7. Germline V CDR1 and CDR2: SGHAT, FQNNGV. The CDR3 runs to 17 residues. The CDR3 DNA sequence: TGTGCCAGCAGCCCCCCACTAGCGGGAGCTAGCACAGATACGCAGTATTTT. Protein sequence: CASSPPLAGASTDTQYF.

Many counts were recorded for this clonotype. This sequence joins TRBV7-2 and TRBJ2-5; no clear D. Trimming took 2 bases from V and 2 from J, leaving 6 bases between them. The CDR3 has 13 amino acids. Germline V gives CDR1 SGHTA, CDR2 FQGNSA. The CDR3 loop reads CASSLRVQETQYF. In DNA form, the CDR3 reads TGTGCCAGCAGCTTAAGGGTTCAAGAGACCCAGTACTTC.

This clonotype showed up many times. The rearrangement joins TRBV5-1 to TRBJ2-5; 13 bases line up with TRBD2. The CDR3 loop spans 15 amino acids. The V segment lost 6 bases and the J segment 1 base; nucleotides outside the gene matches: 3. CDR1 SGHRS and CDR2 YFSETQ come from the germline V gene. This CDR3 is CASTRTSGSQETQYF. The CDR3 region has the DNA TGCGCCAGCACCCGGACTAGCGGGAGCCAAGAGACCCAGTACTTC.

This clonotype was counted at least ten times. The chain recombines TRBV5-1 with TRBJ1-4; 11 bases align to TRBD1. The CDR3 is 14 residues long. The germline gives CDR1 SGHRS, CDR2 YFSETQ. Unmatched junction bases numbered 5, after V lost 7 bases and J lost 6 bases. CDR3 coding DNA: TGCGCCAGCGGACAGGGGGCAGAGGATGAAAAACTGTTTTTT. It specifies CASGQGAEDEKLFF.

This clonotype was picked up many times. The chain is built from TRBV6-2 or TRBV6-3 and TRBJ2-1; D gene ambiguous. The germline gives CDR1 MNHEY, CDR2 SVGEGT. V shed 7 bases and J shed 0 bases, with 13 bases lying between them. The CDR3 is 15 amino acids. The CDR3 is CASTDRPVSYNEQFF. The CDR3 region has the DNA TGTGCCAGCACCGACCGTCCTGTCTCCTACAATGAGCAGTTCTTC.

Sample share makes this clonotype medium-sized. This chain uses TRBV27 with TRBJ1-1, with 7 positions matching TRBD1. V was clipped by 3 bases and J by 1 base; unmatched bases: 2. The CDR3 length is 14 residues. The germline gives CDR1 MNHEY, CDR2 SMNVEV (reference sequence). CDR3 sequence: CASSFRDRNTEAFF. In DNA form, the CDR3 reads TGTGCCAGCAGTTTCCGGGACAGGAACACTGAAGCTTTCTTT.

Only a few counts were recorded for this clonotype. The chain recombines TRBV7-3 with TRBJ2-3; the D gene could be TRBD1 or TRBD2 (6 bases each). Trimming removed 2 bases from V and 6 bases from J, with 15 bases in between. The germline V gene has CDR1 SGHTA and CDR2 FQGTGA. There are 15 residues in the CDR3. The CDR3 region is CASSLGGGTGDTQYF. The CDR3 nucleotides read TGTGCCAGCAGCTTAGGAGGGGGGACCGGGGATACGCAGTATTTT.

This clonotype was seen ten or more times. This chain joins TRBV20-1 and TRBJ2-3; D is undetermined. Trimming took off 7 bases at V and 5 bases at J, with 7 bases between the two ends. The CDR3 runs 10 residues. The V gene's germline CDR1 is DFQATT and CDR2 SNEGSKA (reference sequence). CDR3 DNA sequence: TGCAGTGGGGGTGAAGATACGCAGTATTTT. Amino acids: CSGGEDTQYF.

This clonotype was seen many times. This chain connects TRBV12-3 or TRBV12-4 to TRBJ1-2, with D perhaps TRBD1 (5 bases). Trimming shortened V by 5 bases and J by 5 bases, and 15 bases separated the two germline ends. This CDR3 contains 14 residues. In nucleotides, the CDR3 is TGTGCCAGCAGTCGCGCCGGGACGGCGTATGGCTACACCTTC. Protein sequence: CASSRAGTAYGYTF.

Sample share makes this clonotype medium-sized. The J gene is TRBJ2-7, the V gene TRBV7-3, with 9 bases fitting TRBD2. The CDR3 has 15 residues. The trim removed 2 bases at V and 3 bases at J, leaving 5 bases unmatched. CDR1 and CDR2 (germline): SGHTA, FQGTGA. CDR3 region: CASSLASGKGYEQYF. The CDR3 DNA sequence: TGTGCCAGCAGCTTAGCTAGCGGGAAGGGCTACGAGCAGTACTTC.